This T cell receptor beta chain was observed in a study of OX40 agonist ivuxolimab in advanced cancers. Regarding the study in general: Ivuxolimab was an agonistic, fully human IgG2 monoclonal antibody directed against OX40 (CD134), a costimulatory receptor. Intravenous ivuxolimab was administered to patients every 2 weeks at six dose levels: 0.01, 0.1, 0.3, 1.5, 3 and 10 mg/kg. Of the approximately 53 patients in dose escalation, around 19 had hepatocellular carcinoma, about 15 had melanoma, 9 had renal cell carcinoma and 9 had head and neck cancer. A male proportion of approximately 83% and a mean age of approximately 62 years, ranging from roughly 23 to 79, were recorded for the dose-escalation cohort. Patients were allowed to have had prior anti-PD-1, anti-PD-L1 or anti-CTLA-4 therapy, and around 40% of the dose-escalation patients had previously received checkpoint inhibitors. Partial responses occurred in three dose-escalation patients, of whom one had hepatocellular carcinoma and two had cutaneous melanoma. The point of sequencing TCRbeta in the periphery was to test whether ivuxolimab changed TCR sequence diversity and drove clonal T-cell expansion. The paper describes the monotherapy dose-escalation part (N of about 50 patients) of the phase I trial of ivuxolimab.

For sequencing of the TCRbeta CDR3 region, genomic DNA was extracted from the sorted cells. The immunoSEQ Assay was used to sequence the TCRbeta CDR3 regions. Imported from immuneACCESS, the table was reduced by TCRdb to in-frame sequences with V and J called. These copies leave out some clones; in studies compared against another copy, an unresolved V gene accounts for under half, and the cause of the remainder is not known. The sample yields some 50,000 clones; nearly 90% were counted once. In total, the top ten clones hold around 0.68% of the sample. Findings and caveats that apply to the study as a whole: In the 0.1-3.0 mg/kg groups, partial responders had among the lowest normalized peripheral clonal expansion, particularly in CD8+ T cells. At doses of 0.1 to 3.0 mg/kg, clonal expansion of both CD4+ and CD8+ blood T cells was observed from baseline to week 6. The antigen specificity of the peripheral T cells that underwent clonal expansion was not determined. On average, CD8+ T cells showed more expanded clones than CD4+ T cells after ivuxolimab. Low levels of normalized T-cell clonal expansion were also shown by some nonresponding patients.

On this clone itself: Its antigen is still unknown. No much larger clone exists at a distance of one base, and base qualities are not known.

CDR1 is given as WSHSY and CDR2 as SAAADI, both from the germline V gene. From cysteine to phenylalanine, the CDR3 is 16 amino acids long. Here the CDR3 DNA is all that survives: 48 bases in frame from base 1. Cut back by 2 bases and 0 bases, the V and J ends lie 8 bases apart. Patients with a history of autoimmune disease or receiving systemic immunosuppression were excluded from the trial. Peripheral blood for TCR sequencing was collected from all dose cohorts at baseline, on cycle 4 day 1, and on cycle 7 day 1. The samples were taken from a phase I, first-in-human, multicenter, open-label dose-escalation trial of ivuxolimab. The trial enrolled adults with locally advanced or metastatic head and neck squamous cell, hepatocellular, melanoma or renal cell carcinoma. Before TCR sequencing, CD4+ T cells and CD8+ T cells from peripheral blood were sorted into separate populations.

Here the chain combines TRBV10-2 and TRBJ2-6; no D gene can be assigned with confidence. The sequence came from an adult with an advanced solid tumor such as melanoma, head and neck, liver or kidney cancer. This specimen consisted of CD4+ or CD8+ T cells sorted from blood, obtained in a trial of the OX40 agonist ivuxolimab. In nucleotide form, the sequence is TGCGCCAGCAGTGAGACCCTTGGCTCTGGGGCCAACGTCCTGACTTTC. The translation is CASSETLGSGANVLTF.